One sample yielded the 8 T cell receptor beta chains listed below, sequenced in a study of shared clonotypes between healthy human individuals. Profiling relied on immunoSEQ multiplex PCR, and the TCRdb table lists in-frame clones only, not all of them. The sample contains millions of clones, around 95% of which appear only once. Specimen: naive CD4+ T cells sorted from blood. Noted subset: CD45RA+ positively selected. The receptors come from a young man in good health.

The chain carries TRBV29-1 and TRBJ2-7; 14 bases map to TRBD2. There are 15 residues in the CDR3. J lost 1 base, V lost 4 bases, and 3 bases had no gene match. In germline, CDR1 is SQVTM, CDR2 ANQGSEA. DNA of the CDR3: TGCAGCGTTGGTGGGACTAGCGGGAGATCCTACGAGCAGTACTTC. Translated, it gives CSVGGTSGRSYEQYF.

This clone was counted a single time. The J gene is TRBJ2-3, the V gene TRBV9; the D call may be TRBD1 or TRBD2 (5 bases each). The CDR3 covers 15 residues. Germline V gene lookup returns CDR1 SGDLS and CDR2 YYNGEE. V shed 0 bases and J shed 2 bases, with 10 bases lying between them. CDR3 in DNA: TGTGCCAGCAGCGTAGAGGGGCGGGCCACAGATACGCAGTATTTT. Amino acids: CASSVEGRATDTQYF.

J is TRBJ1-1 and V is TRBV19, with a possible D match to TRBD1 (6 bases). The CDR3 has 13 residues. Germline loops: CDR1 LNHDA, CDR2 SQIVND (reference sequence). The V gene lost 3 bases and the J gene lost 11 bases, with 16 bases spanning the gap. CDR3 residues: CASSMGDRIFAFF. CDR3 sequence (DNA): TGTGCCAGTAGTATGGGTGACAGGATCTTCGCTTTCTTT.

About this clone: Other nucleotide sequences from this sample produce the same CDR3. The chain carries TRBV6-1 and TRBJ1-2, with 8 bases aligning to TRBD1. There are 14 residues in the CDR3. V was clipped by 2 bases and J by 2 bases; unmatched bases: 1. The germline V gene encodes CDR1 MNHNS and CDR2 SASEGT. The CDR3 protein is CASSENRGNYGYTF. In DNA, the CDR3 is TGTGCCAGCAGTGAAAACAGGGGGAACTATGGCTACACCTTC.

The chain carries TRBV11-2 and TRBJ1-2; 7 nucleotides align to TRBD1. V lost 5 bases to trimming and J lost 3 bases; unmatched junction nucleotides: 6. CDR1 is SGHAT, CDR2 FQNNGV, per germline. This CDR3 spans 14 amino acids. As DNA, the CDR3 is TGTGCCAGCAGCCAGGGGGACACATACTATGGCTACACCTTC. This encodes CASSQGDTYYGYTF.

The chain couples TRBV28 to TRBJ2-7; 8 bases align to TRBD1. Germline CDR1 MDHEN, CDR2 SYDVKM. The V and J ends lost 3 bases and 2 bases, in that order; junction bases with no gene match: 15. The CDR3 runs to 18 residues. CDR3 nucleotides: TGTGCCAGCAGTTTGGGTGGGACAGGCGCTGGGGCGACCTACGAGCAGTACTTC. Its translation is CASSLGGTGAGATYEQYF.

With respect to this clone: Germline is not matched at one junction end, which may reflect a read error. CDR3 in amino acids: CTSRRRREGLDEQFF. The CDR3 DNA sequence: TGTACCAGCAGGCGGAGGCGGGAGGGGCTCGATGAGCAGTTCTTC. This chain links TRBV2 with TRBJ2-1, with 9 bases identical to TRBD2. Germline V CDR1 and CDR2: SNHLY, FYNNEI. The CDR3 runs to 15 residues.

The J gene is TRBJ2-7, the V gene TRBV7-2; TRBD1 matches at 9 bases. The CDR3 runs 16 residues. V was pared by 0 bases and J by 0 bases, with 3 bases of the junction left unmatched. In germline, CDR1 is SGHTA, CDR2 FQGNSA. CDR3 bases: TGTGCCAGCAGCTTAGCAGGGACAGGGAGCTCCTACGAGCAGTACTTC. It specifies CASSLAGTGSSYEQYF.